A single sample is the source of the 3 T cell receptor beta chains below, sequenced in a study of blood T cell repertoires in COVID-19. Sequenced by immunoSEQ multiplex PCR; TCRdb stores in-frame clones only, minus some. The repertoire has fewer than 250,000 clones, about 83% of them found once; the top ten carry about 3.9%. What was sequenced was PBMCs or T cells enriched from blood (not recorded which). The source is a woman in her thirties or forties who had been exposed to COVID-19.

V usage is TRBV6-5 and J usage is TRBJ2-5; 8 positions match TRBD2. CDR1 and CDR2 (germline): MNHEY, SVGAGI. This CDR3 is built from 13 residues. The junction had 7 bases not matched to a gene; V was cut back by 8 bases and J by 5 bases. DNA for the CDR3: TGTGCCAGCTCGGGGGGGCCGTGGGAGACCCAGTACTTC. This translates into CASSGGPWETQYF.

V gene TRBV7-2 combines with J gene TRBJ1-1; 9 positions match TRBD1. The CDR3 consists of 16 residues. The junction had 7 bases not matched to a gene; V was cut back by 1 base and J by 4 bases. Looked up from germline, CDR1 is SGHTA and CDR2 is FQGNSA. For the CDR3, the DNA is TGTGCCAGCAGCTTAGGGGCGTCGGGACAGGGCACTGAAGCTTTCTTT. It codes for CASSLGASGQGTEAFF. Full variable domain (rest looked up from reference TRBV7-2 and TRBJ1-1): GAGVSQSPSNKVTEKGKDVELRCDPISGHTALYWYRQSLGQGLEFLIYFQGNSAPDKSGLPSDRFSAERTGGSVSTLTIQRTQQEDSAVYLCASSLGASGQGTEAFFGQGTRLTVV.

A single count supports this clone. The chain employs TRBV28 and TRBJ1-4; D unclear. Trimming took 3 bases from V and 7 from J, leaving 6 bases between them. The CDR3 extends over 12 amino acids. Per the germline V gene, CDR1 is MDHEN and CDR2 is SYDVKM. CDR3 DNA: TGTGCCAGCAGTTTGCGGGGTGAAAAACTGTTTTTT. Translation: CASSLRGEKLFF. The entire variable domain, with the rest obtained from reference TRBV28 and TRBJ1-4, is as follows: DVKVTQSSRYLVKRTGEKVFLECVQDMDHENMFWYRQDPGLGLRLIYFSYDVKMKEKGDIPEGYSVSREKKERFSLILESASTNQTSMYLCASSLRGEKLFFGSGTQLSVL.